This entry describes one T cell receptor beta chain. Its target antigen remains unknown. Per-nucleotide qualities are absent, and no much larger clonotype sits a single base away. Library generation was performed with the immunoSEQ multiplex PCR assay. For the multiplex PCR, a mixture combining 60 forward primers for TCR Vbeta segments and 13 reverse primers for TCR Jbeta segments was used. A multiplex PCR assay on genomic DNA amplified the CDR3 region of rearranged TCR beta genes. Amplified TCR beta libraries were sequenced as 87-base-pair reads on the Illumina HiSeq System. The original methods were these. In a later analysis, some 80 million unique TCR beta chains were counted across the 500 to 700 repertoires, and some 10 million of these chains were shared by at least two donors. To remove PCR and sequencing errors, raw reads were error-corrected and collapsed into unique sequences using a nearest-neighbor algorithm that merged closely related sequences. CDR3 sequences were aligned to IMGT reference sequences to assign V, D and J gene segments. For a sequence to be retained, a match of at least six nucleotides was required to both a V gene segment and a J gene segment. A rearrangement was called productive if the CDR3 had no stop codons and remained in frame with V and J, and every other rearrangement was called non-productive. Following IMGT convention, CDR3 was defined as the stretch from the second conserved V-encoded cysteine up to the conserved J-encoded phenylalanine. In an earlier analysis of more than 550 of the donors, sequences lacking an unambiguous match to a single V gene segment were excluded. In an earlier analysis of 587 of the donors, V segments were called functional above 56.7% productive rearrangements and were called segregating when the between-donor standard deviation exceeded 5%. A statistical classification framework was built for diagnosing cytomegalovirus status from the catalog of TCR beta chain sequences. A later analysis assigned V and J genes by comparing TCR nucleotide sequences with IMGT/GENE-DB human TR gene sequences. A later analysis assigned CDR3 sequences and most-parsimonious VDJ recombination scenarios with the TCRdist pipeline. In a later analysis, every TCR beta chain was defined by the combination of its CDR3 amino acid sequence and its V-gene family, and reads without a unique V-gene family were dropped. A later analysis removed 500 to 650 highly shared, low-generation-probability nucleotide sequences to deal with suspected cross-contamination and a sequencing artifact. A later analysis calculated a clonal expansion index for each public chain from normalized within-repertoire ranks of inferred template counts. A later analysis computed generation probabilities with a VDJ recombination model fitted to out-of-frame rearrangements, and checked the results against IGoR. In a later analysis, TCR-TCR, TCR-HLA and TCR-CMV co-occurrence was scored with hypergeometric tests, and a repertoire-size bias correction was applied to TCR pairs. In a later analysis, false discovery rates were estimated by permuting HLA or CMV assignments 20 times. A later analysis grouped co-occurring TCRs with DBSCAN, adding TCRdist sequence similarity when clustering within HLA-allele-positive subsets. For co-occurrence clustering, repertoires with fewer than 30,000 or more than 120,000 public chains were excluded, along with roughly 5 repertoires with anomalous nucleotide sharing. Sourced from immuneACCESS, this table was stored by TCRdb with only in-frame sequences that have V and J called. A share of the clones is absent; for the studies checked, an unresolved V gene accounts for under half, and the remainder has no known explanation. The V and J calls and clone size are taken from that table; D and trimming were inferred from the DNA. Recorded for this sample are approximately 130,000 clones; roughly 79% of them occurred a single time. The ten largest make up around 1% of the sample.

The data are from a study of cytomegalovirus exposure and HLA in healthy donors (dated by TCRdb to 2015 to 2018). Concerning the study at large: According to an earlier analysis of 450 to 650 of the donors, about 170 million T cells yielded 90 million to 140 million unique TCR beta sequences and about 300 Gb of sequence data. Of the roughly 400 genotyped donors, 65% to 90% fell in the genetic ancestry cluster associated with self-reported Caucasian donors. Donor age, sex, ethnicity and CMV serostatus were compiled alongside the repertoire data. Both class I and class II loci were covered by HLA typing, at four-digit resolution. The study combined high-throughput TCR immunosequencing, statistical association of individual TCRs with disease status, and machine learning to predict cytomegalovirus infection status. All discovery cohort repertoires had been generated on a single sequencing platform. The T cell repertoires of 666 subjects were profiled by immunosequencing and related to cytomegalovirus serostatus. Several DR-DQ haplotypes were handled as single units for association and clustering because linkage in the cohort was strong. In the later analysis, no new phenotypic data were used to find candidate immune exposures; instead, reliance was placed on TCR beta sequences and their occurrence across donors. In a later analysis, previously published TCR beta repertoires from hundreds of donors were re-analyzed and high-resolution HLA genotyping was added so that TCR occurrence patterns could be studied. Genome-wide SNP genotypes for about 60% of the 666 donors were used in a later genetic analysis, which treated that subset as a discovery cohort. The number of typed donors differed by locus: about 620-630 for A, B, C, DRB1 and DQB1; some 500 for DQA1; approximately 610 for DPA1; and roughly 490 for DPB1. An early release covering just under 650 HLA-typed donors comprised about 310 gigabases of sequencing data and about 90 million unique TCR sequences. An earlier analysis of several hundred of the donors applied high-throughput TCR beta sequencing to assess whether each TCR beta V gene segment acted as functional or pseudogenic. The study aimed to test whether signatures of past pathogen exposure could be identified by cataloging public T cell receptors. A separate validation cohort of roughly 130 different subjects was used in addition to the approximately 670-subject first cohort. Among 350 to 400 genotyped donors of the cohort, an average of about 240,000 unique TCR beta nucleotide sequences were sequenced per donor, approximately 20% of them non-productive.

General findings and caveats noted by the study authors: A later analysis reported that several top co-occurrence clusters appeared linked to parvovirus B19, influenza, CMV and Epstein-Barr virus. The sequencing pipeline was judged likely to have produced a cluster of highly shared sequence variants as a technical artifact. A few of the identified cytomegalovirus-associated TCR beta chains were confirmed in vitro to be specific for cytomegalovirus antigens. The only immune exposure information available for the cohort was CMV serostatus. In a later analysis, TCR association rates were found to vary across HLA loci, with the most associated TCRs seen for DRB1 alleles and the fewest for HLA-C alleles. Most CMV-associated TCR beta chains appeared to be HLA-restricted in a later analysis, and the HLA associations seemed to be driven largely by CMV exposure. A later analysis associated some 17,000 TCR beta sequences with specific HLA alleles at a false discovery rate of 0.05. Most TCR sequences were seen in very few donors, while some public TCRs were found in many individuals. The classifier was reported to diagnose cytomegalovirus status with high specificity and sensitivity in both the original and validation cohorts. The authors suggested that the approach could potentially be extended to other disease states and immunological phenotypes. Because HLA typing was missing for some donors at each locus, association tests included only the typed subset. An association between a missense DCLRE1C variant and V-gene and J-gene trimming of TCR beta chains was found in a later genetic analysis and replicated in an independent cohort. In a later analysis, HLA-associated TCR beta chains were found to be more clonally expanded and to have lower generation probabilities than equally common non-associated chains. Sequencing depth was assumed to be roughly uniform across donors in the presence/absence analyses, though that assumption may not hold. A total of roughly 160 TCR beta chains were listed by the study as associated with cytomegalovirus. Some IMGT-functional V segments, including TRBV6-2 and TRBV6-3, could not be told apart with the 87-base-pair reads, so those segments were excluded. The cohort was sequenced for TCR beta chains only, and without alpha or paired-chain data the features that could be detected were limited. An earlier analysis of approximately 590 of the donors showed that most TCR beta V segments appeared in productive rearrangements either about 87% or about 30% of the time, which broadly matched IMGT annotations. A later genetic analysis reported fewer N-insertions in productive TCRs among donors in an Asian-associated ancestry cluster than the roughly 690-donor mean. Linkage disequilibrium might explain the correlated functional status among segregating V segments, but an unknown experimental factor could not be excluded. Strong co-occurrence of HLA alleles, especially DR and DQ, made assigning TCR associations to individual alleles difficult. A further reported finding was that TCR beta sequences accurately predicted the HLA-A and HLA-B alleles for most subjects in the first cohort. Over 15 rarely observed V segments, including chromosome 9 orphons, were excluded from the earlier analysis of approximately 600 of the donors because counts were too low.

The germline V gene gives CDR1 as SGHAT and CDR2 as FQNNGV. The CDR3 numbers 12 residues from cysteine through phenylalanine. The read is trimmed to its CDR3 DNA, 36 bases read in frame from base 1. The V and J ends are trimmed by 4 bases and 8 bases, leaving 11 bases between them. The cohort comprised several hundred healthy bone marrow donors. At the time of sampling, every cohort member was nominally healthy, though immune exposures that went unrecorded were likely present. The donor tested CMV seronegative, placing the donor among the 352 seronegative members of the cohort. Every donor gave a peripheral blood sample, and the peripheral blood mononuclear cells from that sample were used for TCR beta sequencing. Genomic DNA was extracted from the blood cell samples with the Qiagen DNeasy Blood Extraction Kit.

Sequencing was performed on PBMCs. The chain is assembled from TRBV11-2 and TRBJ1-2; the D gene lacks a confident call. The sequence was obtained from a male donor in good health and CMV-seronegative. The DNA sequence is TGTGCCAGCAGCTACGGAGGTGGCGGCTACACCTTC. Translated, this gives CASSYGGGGYTF.